These 28 T cell receptor beta chains originate from one sample sequenced in a study of T cell repertoires in cytomegalovirus infection. TCRdb ran MiXCR on the reads and lists one entry per CDR3 protein. The repertoire holds fewer than 1,000,000 distinct CDR3 sequences, with 31% as singletons. These receptors' antigens are unknown. This material consisted of cultured CD8+ T cells from PBMCs, taken from culture after CMV antigen stimulation. The source of these receptors is a human donor in good health (CMV status not recorded). Some clones in this sample may be carry-over from other donors' samples.

The chain carries TRBV7-2 and TRBJ2-1; TRBD2 matches at 8 bases. CDR1 SGHTA and CDR2 FQGNSA come from the germline V gene. The CDR3 is 19 amino acids. The junction had 17 bases not matched to a gene; V was cut back by 3 bases and J by 4 bases. The CDR3 is CASSFLVAGGFIGYNEQFF. The CDR3 nucleotides read TGTGCCAGCAGCTTCCTGGTCGCGGGGGGTTTTATCGGTTACAATGAGCAGTTCTTC.

This clonotype showed up just a few times. V and J are TRBV7-8 and TRBJ2-7, with a weak D call TRBD2 (6 bases). The V gene lost 1 base and the J gene lost 2 bases, with 15 bases spanning the gap. This CDR3 spans 16 amino acids. The germline V gene encodes CDR1 SGHVS and CDR2 FQNEAQ. The CDR3 region has the DNA TGTGCCAGCAGCTTAGTACGGCGGGGCGTAACCTACGAGCAGTACTTC. Translating gives CASSLVRRGVTYEQYF.

The rearrangement uses TRBV10-3 and TRBJ1-3, with TRBD1 identical over 9 bases. Germline CDR1 is ENHRY and CDR2 is SYGVKD. The V and J ends lost 3 bases and 0 bases, in that order; junction bases with no gene match: 0. The CDR3 spans 15 residues. The CDR3 sequence is CAISEQGASGNTIYF. The CDR3 nucleotides read TGTGCCATCAGTGAACAGGGGGCCTCTGGAAACACCATATATTTT.

In this sample, this clonotype turned up a few times. This chain joins TRBV19 and TRBJ2-1; D is unresolved. CDR3 length: 14 amino acids. V gave up 5 bases and J gave up 2 bases, with 10 bases separating them. In germline, CDR1 is LNHDA, CDR2 SQIVND (reference sequence). The CDR3 DNA reads TGTGCCAGTAGTCTTAGGATCGCCTACAATGAGCAGTTCTTC. Protein sequence: CASSLRIAYNEQFF.

This rearrangement joins TRBV10-3 to TRBJ1-5; 7 nucleotides match TRBD1. V was pared by 6 bases and J by 7 bases, with 6 bases of the junction left unmatched. CDR1 is ENHRY and CDR2 is SYGVKD in the germline V gene. The CDR3 extends over 13 amino acids. CDR3 bases: TGTGCCATCAGGACAGGGTCGGGCCAGCCCCAGCATTTT. Its protein is CAIRTGSGQPQHF.

The rearrangement joins TRBV5-1 to TRBJ2-2; D tentatively reads TRBD1 or TRBD2 (5 bases each). Trimming pared 4 bases from V and 5 bases from J, leaving 15 bases between. CDR3 length: 15 amino acids. Germline V gene lookup returns CDR1 SGHRS and CDR2 YFSETQ. The CDR3 DNA reads TGCGCCAGCAGCCCAGTTTGGGGCGGGACCGGGGAGCTGTTTTTT. Protein product: CASSPVWGGTGELFF.

This clonotype was counted a few times. V usage is TRBV7-8 and J usage is TRBJ2-1; maybe TRBD2 (7 bases). The CDR3 is 15 amino acids. Germline V gene data show CDR1 as SGHVS and CDR2 as FQNEAQ. V was cut by 1 base and J by 6 bases, with 13 bases left in between. The CDR3: CASSLGGGPLNEQFF. CDR3 bases: TGTGCCAGCAGCTTAGGGGGGGGGCCCCTCAATGAGCAGTTCTTC.

Only a few counts were recorded for this clonotype. The chain has TRBV10-3 and TRBJ1-1; unclear D gene. Trimming pared 7 bases from V and 4 bases from J, leaving 10 bases between. Germline V lookup: CDR1 ENHRY, CDR2 SYGVKD. The CDR3 length is 12 residues. In DNA form, the CDR3 reads TGTGCCATCAAGGCCGGCGGCACTGAAGCTTTCTTT. This codes for CAIKAGGTEAFF.

The genes are TRBV4-1 and TRBJ2-3; D is perhaps TRBD1 (7 bases). Deletions cut 1 base from V and 4 bases from J, with 15 bases between. Germline loops: CDR1 MGHRA, CDR2 YSYEKL. The CDR3 has 16 amino acids. CDR3 residues: CASSQVGQRAADTQYF. CDR3 nucleotide sequence: TGCGCCAGCAGCCAAGTGGGACAGCGGGCGGCAGATACGCAGTATTTT.

Note on this clonotype: One end of the junction varies from germline; a read error may be responsible. The chain joins TRBV15 to TRBJ1-1; D uncertain. This CDR3 contains 12 residues. In germline, CDR1 is LNHNV, CDR2 YYDKDF (reference sequence). In DNA, the CDR3 is TGTTCCACCAGCATCGCGGGCACTGAAGCTTTCTTT. Its translation is CSTSIAGTEAFF.

The CDR3, as DNA: TGTGCCAGCAGATTACCTCTCTCTGGGATTTTAGGCTACACCTTC. This codes for CASRLPLSGILGYTF. This chain links TRBV2 with TRBJ1-2; unclear D gene. The CDR3 runs 15 residues. CDR1 and CDR2 (germline): SNHLY, FYNNEI. Trimming left V 6 bases short and J 8 bases short, with 22 bases between. Together with reference TRBV2 and TRBJ1-2, the CDR3 gives the full variable domain: EPEVTQTPSHQVTQMGQEVILRCVPISNHLYFYWYRQILGQKVEFLVSFYNNEISEKSEIFDDQFSVERPDGSNFTLKIRSTKLEDSAMYFCASRLPLSGILGYTFGSGTRLTVV.

V gene TRBV19 combines with J gene TRBJ2-1; 7 positions match TRBD2. The CDR3 totals 16 residues. The trim removed 5 bases at V and 4 bases at J, leaving 11 bases unmatched. The germline V gene encodes CDR1 LNHDA and CDR2 SQIVND (reference sequence). This CDR3 reads CASSRSVAGPYNEQFF. The DNA for the CDR3 is TGTGCCAGTAGTCGCTCCGTAGCGGGTCCTTACAATGAGCAGTTCTTC.

This clonotype was observed once. The chain couples TRBV19 to TRBJ1-1, with no clear D. With 0 bases removed from V and 0 bases from J, the gap between germline ends came to 11 bases. CDR3 length: 16 residues. Germline V lookup: CDR1 LNHDA, CDR2 SQIVND (reference sequence). The DNA of the CDR3 is TGTGCCAGTAGTATAGATCGTGAGACGGTGAACACTGAAGCTTTCTTT. The encoded protein is CASSIDRETVNTEAFF. Combining the CDR3 with reference TRBV19 and TRBJ1-1 gives the whole variable domain DGGITQSPKYLFRKEGQNVTLSCEQNLNHDAMYWYRQDPGQGLRLIYYSQIVNDFQKGDIAEGYSVSREKKESFPLTVTSAQKNPTAFYLCASSIDRETVNTEAFFGQGTRLTVV.

This clonotype was observed many times. The CDR3, as DNA: TGTGCCAGCAGCCCCGGGACAGGGAGTGGGGCCAACGTCCTGACTTTC. Amino acid sequence: CASSPGTGSGANVLTF. The chain combines TRBV12-3 or TRBV12-4 with TRBJ2-6; 9 bases agree with TRBD1. Trimming cost V 6 bases and J 3 bases; bases outside gene matches: 6. CDR3 length: 16 residues.

This clonotype came up many times. The genes are TRBV10-2 and TRBJ1-1, with TRBD1 as a possible D gene (6 bases). Germline CDR1 reads WSHSY; CDR2 reads SAAADI. This CDR3 has 16 residues. Between the trimmed V and J ends, which lost 3 bases and 0 bases, there was a span of 14 bases. CDR3 amino acids: CASSELGQYLNTEAFF. CDR3 coding DNA: TGCGCCAGCAGTGAACTCGGACAGTACTTGAACACTGAAGCTTTCTTT.

This clonotype has only a few counts. V is TRBV7-9 and J is TRBJ2-7; 8 bases align to TRBD1. This CDR3 is built from 14 residues. Trimming cost V 2 bases and J 4 bases; bases outside gene matches: 4. Germline loops: CDR1 SEHNR, CDR2 FQNEAQ (reference sequence). This CDR3 is CASSLPRTGYEQYV. Here the CDR3 DNA reads TGTGCCAGCAGCTTACCCCGGACAGGGTACGAGCAGTACGTC.

This sequence joins TRBV20-1 and TRBJ2-1, with 8 bases identical to TRBD2. This CDR3 has 16 residues. The germline gives CDR1 DFQATT, CDR2 SNEGSKA (reference sequence). The V segment lost 0 bases and the J segment 6 bases; nucleotides outside the gene matches: 10. Written as DNA, the CDR3 is TGCAGTGCTAGAGAGAAAGGGACTAGGTTTGGCAATGAGCAGTTCTTC. The encoded protein is CSAREKGTRFGNEQFF.

This clonotype was seen more than once but under ten times. The V gene is TRBV7-6, the J gene TRBJ1-1; 7 bases match TRBD1. Germline V gene data show CDR1 as SGHVS and CDR2 as FNYEAQ. This CDR3 is built from 15 residues. V lost 6 bases and J lost 5; bases outside the gene matches: 12. The CDR3 sequence: CASRGGDGTATEAFF. Written as DNA, the CDR3 is TGTGCCAGCAGAGGGGGGGACGGGACAGCTACTGAAGCTTTCTTT.

This clonotype has just a few counts. J is TRBJ2-1 and V is TRBV20-1; 7 bases match TRBD1. Trimming at V came to 3 bases and at J to 5 bases, leaving 4 bases not matched to a gene. The CDR3 extends over 13 amino acids. The V gene's germline CDR1 is DFQATT and CDR2 SNEGSKA (reference sequence). CDR3 region: CSARAQGDNEQFF. CDR3 coding DNA: TGCAGTGCTAGGGCGCAGGGGGACAATGAGCAGTTCTTC.

This clonotype was recorded many times. V usage is TRBV7-9 and J usage is TRBJ2-2; D is undetermined. Trimming cost V 5 bases and J 5 bases, with 24 bases left between them. The length of the CDR3 is 18 residues. Per germline, CDR1 SEHNR and CDR2 FQNEAQ (reference sequence). CDR3 region: CASSLHGRATKATGELFF. CDR3 sequence (DNA): TGTGCCAGCAGCCTCCACGGCCGGGCTACGAAAGCTACCGGGGAGCTGTTTTTT.

This clonotype was counted a single time. CDR3 nucleotide sequence: TGTGCCAGCAGCGCCGAGGGGTCAGATACGCAGTATTTT. It is translated as CASSAEGSDTQYF. This rearrangement joins TRBV11-2 to TRBJ2-3; D might be TRBD1 or TRBD2, each matching 5 bases. Germline V gene data show CDR1 as SGHAT and CDR2 as FQNNGV. V gave up 5 bases and J gave up 4 bases, with 10 bases separating them. The CDR3 consists of 13 residues.

This clonotype was detected a few times. The chain carries TRBV10-3 and TRBJ2-2; tentative D call: TRBD1 (5 bases). The V end was cut by 8 bases, the J end by 4 bases, with 11 bases between. The CDR3 totals 13 residues. CDR1 is ENHRY and CDR2 is SYGVKD in the germline V gene. CDR3 sequence reads: CAIGQGGTGELFF. The DNA for the CDR3 is TGTGCCATCGGGCAGGGCGGCACCGGGGAGCTGTTTTTT.

V gene TRBV10-3 combines with J gene TRBJ1-6, with D possibly being TRBD1 (5 bases). The length of the CDR3 is 16 residues. Per the germline V gene, CDR1 is ENHRY and CDR2 is SYGVKD. With 4 bases removed from V and 0 bases from J, the gap between germline ends came to 10 bases. CDR3 DNA sequence: TGTGCCATCAGTGGAGGGGAAAGCTCCTATAATTCACCCCTCCACTTT. Translation gives CAISGGESSYNSPLHF.

The V and J genes are TRBV15 and TRBJ1-5; D remains unclear. This CDR3 is built from 17 residues. The germline CDR1 and CDR2 sequences are LNHNV and YYDKDF (reference sequence). The V and J ends lost 0 bases and 0 bases respectively, with 12 bases between them. For the CDR3, the DNA is TGTGCCACCAGCAGAGATCGGGCCGCTTATAGCAATCAGCCCCAGCATTTT. Amino acid sequence: CATSRDRAAYSNQPQHF. The full variable domain, rest sourced from reference TRBV15 and TRBJ1-5, is DAMVIQNPRYQVTQFGKPVTLSCSQTLNHNVMYWYQQKSSQAPKLLFHYYDKDFNNEADTPDNFQSRRPNTSFCFLDIRSPGLGDTAMYLCATSRDRAAYSNQPQHFGDGTRLSIL.

The DNA of the CDR3 is TGTGCCAGCAGCTATGTGACAGGGCGTTACGAGCAGTACGTC. Residues: CASSYVTGRYEQYV. The chain carries TRBV6-6 and TRBJ2-7; the match to TRBD1 covers 7 bases. Per the germline V gene, CDR1 is MNHNY and CDR2 is SVGAGI (reference sequence). The CDR3 extends over 14 amino acids. Trimming cost V 6 bases and J 4 bases; bases outside gene matches: 9.

This clonotype was counted a few times. The chain has TRBV14 and TRBJ1-2; D uncertain. V was pared by 9 bases and J by 8 bases, with 22 bases between. Germline assignment: CDR1 SGHDN and CDR2 FVKESK. CDR3 length: 14 amino acids. DNA of the CDR3: TGTGCCAGTTCACTCGAGGACCGGGGATGGGGCTACACCTTC. Protein sequence: CASSLEDRGWGYTF. The full variable domain, completed using reference TRBV14 and TRBJ1-2, is EAGVTQFPSHSVIEKGQTVTLRCDPISGHDNLYWYRRVMGKEIKFLLHFVKESKQDESGMPNNRFLAERTGGTYSTLKVQPAELEDSGVYFCASSLEDRGWGYTFGSGTRLTVV.

The chain uses TRBV6-6 and TRBJ1-6, with D possibly matching TRBD1 (6 bases). CDR3 size: 15 residues. Deletions cut 6 bases from V and 9 bases from J, with 18 bases between. Germline CDR1 MNHNY, CDR2 SVGAGI (reference sequence). CDR3 residues: CASRVRDNFSSPLHF. Here the CDR3 DNA reads TGTGCCAGCAGAGTCCGGGACAATTTTAGTTCACCCCTCCACTTT.

The table lists this clonotype with a few counts. The chain recombines TRBV19 with TRBJ2-5; D not resolved. CDR1 and CDR2 (germline): LNHDA, SQIVND (reference sequence). CDR3 length: 11 amino acids. V was shortened by 4 bases and J by 7 bases, with 7 bases between the two germline ends. The CDR3 sequence: CASSNPGTQYF. The DNA of the CDR3 is TGTGCCAGTAGTAATCCTGGGACCCAGTACTTC.